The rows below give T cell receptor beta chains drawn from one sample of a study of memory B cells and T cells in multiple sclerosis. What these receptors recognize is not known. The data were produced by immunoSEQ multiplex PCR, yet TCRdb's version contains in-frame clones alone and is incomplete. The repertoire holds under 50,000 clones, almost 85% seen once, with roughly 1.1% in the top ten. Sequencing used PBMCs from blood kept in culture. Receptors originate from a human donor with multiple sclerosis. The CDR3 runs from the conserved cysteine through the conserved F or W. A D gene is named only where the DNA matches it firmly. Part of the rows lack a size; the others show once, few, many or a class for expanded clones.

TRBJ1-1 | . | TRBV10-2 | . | TGCGCCAGCTTAGCGTGGGGATTGGTCACTGAAGCTTTCTTT | CASLAWGLVTEAFF
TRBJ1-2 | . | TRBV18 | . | TGTGCCAGCCGGGACATTTATAACTATGGCTACACCTTC | CASRDIYNYGYTF
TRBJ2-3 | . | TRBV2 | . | TGTGCCAGCAGGCCCCCTGATACGCAGTATTTT | CASRPPDTQYF
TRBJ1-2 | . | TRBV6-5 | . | TGTGCCAGCAGTTATGTCCCCGAGGGTGGCTACACCTTC | CASSYVPEGGYTF
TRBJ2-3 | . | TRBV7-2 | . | TGTGCCAGCAGCTTAGGGGGTACAGCAGATACGCAGTATTTT | CASSLGGTADTQYF
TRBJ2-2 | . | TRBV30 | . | TGTGCCTGGACAGCTCCGGGAATGGCCGGGGAGCTGTTTTTT | CAWTAPGMAGELFF
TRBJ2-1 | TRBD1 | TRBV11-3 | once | TGTGCCAGCAGCGCGGCCGGGACAGTTAACAATGAGCAGTTCTTC | CASSAAGTVNNEQFF
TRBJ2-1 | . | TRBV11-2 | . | TGTGCCAGCAGCACTTACAATGAGCAGTTCTTC | CASSTYNEQFF
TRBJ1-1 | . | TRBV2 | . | TGTGCCAGCAGTGTTGCCCCCGAAGCTTTCTTT | CASSVAPEAFF
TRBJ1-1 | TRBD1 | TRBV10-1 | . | TGCGCCAGCAGTGAGACGGGACAGGTGAGGACTGAAGCTTTCTTT | CASSETGQVRTEAFF
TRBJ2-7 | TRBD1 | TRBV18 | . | TGTGCCAGCTCACCGGGGACAGGCCCGACCTACGAGCAGTACTTC | CASSPGTGPTYEQYF
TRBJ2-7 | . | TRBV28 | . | TGTGCCAGCAGGGATTTAGCCGCGACATCCTCCTACGAGCAGTACTTC | CASRDLAATSSYEQYF
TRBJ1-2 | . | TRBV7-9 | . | TGTGCCAGCAGCTTAGAGATCGCGGATGGCTACACCTTC | CASSLEIADGYTF
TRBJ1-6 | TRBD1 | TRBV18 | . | TGTGCCAGCTCACCAATTGTGGGACAGGGAGGCTCACCCCTCCACTTT | CASSPIVGQGGSPLHF
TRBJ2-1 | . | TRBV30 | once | TGTGCCTGGAGTGTAGAGGGGGGCCCAAATGAGCAGTTCTTC | CAWSVEGGPNEQFF
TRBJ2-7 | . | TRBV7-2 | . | TGTGCCAGCAGCTTCATGTTTGGAGTTAACGAGCAGTACTTC | CASSFMFGVNEQYF
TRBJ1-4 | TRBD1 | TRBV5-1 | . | TGCGCCAGCAGTCTTGGGGCGACAGGGGATGGGGAAAAACTGTTTTTT | CASSLGATGDGEKLFF
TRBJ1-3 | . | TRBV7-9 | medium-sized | TGTGCCAGCAGCTCAACGACAGGCCCCTCTGGAAACACCATATATTTT | CASSSTTGPSGNTIYF
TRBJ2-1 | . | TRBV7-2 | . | TGTGCCAGCAGATTAGTCCAACGTCGGCAGTTCTTC | CASRLVQRRQFF
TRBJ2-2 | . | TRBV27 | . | TGTGCCAGCAGTTTACTGGGTTCGGGCACCGGGGAGCTGTTTTTT | CASSLLGSGTGELFF
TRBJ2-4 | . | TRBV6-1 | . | TGTGCCAGCAGTGAAATTAGAGATTTAGCCAAAAACATTCAGTACTTC | CASSEIRDLAKNIQYF
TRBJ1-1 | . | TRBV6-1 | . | TGTGCCAGCAGTGAAGTGGGGGACAACACTGAAGCTTTCTTT | CASSEVGDNTEAFF
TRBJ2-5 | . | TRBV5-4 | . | TGTGCCAGCAGCTCTACCTCACAGGGACGGGAGACCCAGTACTTC | CASSSTSQGRETQYF
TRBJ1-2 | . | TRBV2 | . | TGTGCCAGCAGTCGTGTACTCCAATCGGGATTGGGTGGCTACACCTTC | CASSRVLQSGLGGYTF
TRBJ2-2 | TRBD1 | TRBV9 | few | TGTGCCAGCAGCTTCCCTAAGGCAGGGGGTAACACCGGGGAGCTGTTTTTT | CASSFPKAGGNTGELFF
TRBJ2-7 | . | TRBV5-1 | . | TGCGCCAGCAGCCCCTACCCAACGGGGGACGAGCAGTACTTC | CASSPYPTGDEQYF
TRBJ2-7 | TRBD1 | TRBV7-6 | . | TGTGCCAGCAGCCCGGTCACAGGGGGCAAATACTACGAGCAGTACTTC | CASSPVTGGKYYEQYF
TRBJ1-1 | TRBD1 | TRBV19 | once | TGTGCCAGTAGTATAAAGGGGGCGCGTGGTGGGTACACTGAAGCTTTCTTT | CASSIKGARGGYTEAFF
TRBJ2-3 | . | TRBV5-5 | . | TGTGCCAGCAGCTTCCAGACAGATACGCAGTATTTT | CASSFQTDTQYF
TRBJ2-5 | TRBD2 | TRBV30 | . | TGTGCCTGGAACTCGGGAGCGGGGGCCGGAGCCCAGTACTTC | CAWNSGAGAGAQYF
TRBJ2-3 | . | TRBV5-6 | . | TGTGCCAGCAGCTTGGGCAGTTTACTCACAGATACGCAGTATTTT | CASSLGSLLTDTQYF
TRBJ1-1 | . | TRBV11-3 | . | TGTGCCAGCAGCTTATCGGGGAGGTCGGTCCGCACTGAAGCTTTCTTT | CASSLSGRSVRTEAFF
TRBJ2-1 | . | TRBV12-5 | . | TGTGCTAGTGGTTTGTCCTTAGGGGGTGAGCAGTTCTTC | CASGLSLGGEQFF
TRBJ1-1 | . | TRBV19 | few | TGTGCCAGTAGTGAACCGACAGCTATGAACACTGAAGCTTTCTTT | CASSEPTAMNTEAFF
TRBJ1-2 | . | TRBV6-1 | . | TGTGCCAGCAGTGAACAGGGGTCCGTCTATGGCTACACCTTC | CASSEQGSVYGYTF
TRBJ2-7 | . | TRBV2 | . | TGTGCCAGCAGTACTAGCCCCATGCGGGACAAAACCTACGAGCAGTACTTC | CASSTSPMRDKTYEQYF
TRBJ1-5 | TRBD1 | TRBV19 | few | TGTGCCAGTACCTCGGGACAGGGGTTTGGACAGCCCCAGCATTTT | CASTSGQGFGQPQHF
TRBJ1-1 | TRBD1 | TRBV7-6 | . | TGTGCCAGCAGCGACACTACAGGGGGCTTAGCTTTCTTT | CASSDTTGGLAFF
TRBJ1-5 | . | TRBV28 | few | TGTGCCAGCAGTTTAAGCATAGGGAATCAGCCCCAGCATTTT | CASSLSIGNQPQHF
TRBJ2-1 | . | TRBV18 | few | TGTGCCAGCTCACCCGGGACGTCCAGGGAGCAGTTCTTC | CASSPGTSREQFF
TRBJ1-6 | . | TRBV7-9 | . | TGTGCCAGCAGCTTCTCTCCCCCAATCGATTCACCCCCCCACTTT | CASSFSPPIDSPPHF
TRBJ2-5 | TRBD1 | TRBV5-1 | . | TGCGCCAGCAGCCCCCCGGGACAGGGGGCGATTAGAGAGACCCAGTACTTC | CASSPPGQGAIRETQYF
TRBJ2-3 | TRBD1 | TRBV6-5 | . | TGTGCCAGCAGTCTCGGGACAGAAACAGATACGCAGTATTTT | CASSLGTETDTQYF
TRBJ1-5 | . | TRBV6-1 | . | TGTGCCAGCAGTGCCAGGCTACCAGATAGCAATCAGCCCCAGCATTTT | CASSARLPDSNQPQHF